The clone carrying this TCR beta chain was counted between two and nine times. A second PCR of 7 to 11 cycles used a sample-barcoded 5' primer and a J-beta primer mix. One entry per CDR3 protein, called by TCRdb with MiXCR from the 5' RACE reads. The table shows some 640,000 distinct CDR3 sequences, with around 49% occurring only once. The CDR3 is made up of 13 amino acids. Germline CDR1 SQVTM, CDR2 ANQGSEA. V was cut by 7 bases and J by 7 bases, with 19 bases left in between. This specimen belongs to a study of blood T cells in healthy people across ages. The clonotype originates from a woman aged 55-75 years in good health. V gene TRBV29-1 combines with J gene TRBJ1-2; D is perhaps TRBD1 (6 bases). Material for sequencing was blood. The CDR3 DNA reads TGCAGCGCCGGCAAAAGGGGGGGCGCTGGCTACACCTTC. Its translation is CSAGKRGGAGYTF. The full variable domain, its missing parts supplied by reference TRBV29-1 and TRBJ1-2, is SAVISQKPSRDICQRGTSLTIQCQVDSQVTMMFWYRQQPGQSLTLIATANQGSEATYESGFVIDKFPISRPNLTFSTLTVSNMSPEDSSIYLCSAGKRGGAGYTFGSGTRLTVV.